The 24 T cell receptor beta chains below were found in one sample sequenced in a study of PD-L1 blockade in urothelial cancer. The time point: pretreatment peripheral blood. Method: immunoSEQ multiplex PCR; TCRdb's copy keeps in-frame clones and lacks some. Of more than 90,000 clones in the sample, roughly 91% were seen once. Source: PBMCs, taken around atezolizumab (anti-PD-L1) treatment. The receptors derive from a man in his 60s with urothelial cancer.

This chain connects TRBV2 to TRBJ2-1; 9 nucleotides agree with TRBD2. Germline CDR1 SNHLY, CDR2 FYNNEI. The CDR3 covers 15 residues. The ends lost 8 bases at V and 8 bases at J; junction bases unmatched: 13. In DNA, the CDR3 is TGTGCCAGCCCCCGAGGGGATAGCGGGAGATATGAGCAGTTCTTC. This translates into CASPRGDSGRYEQFF.

The CDR3 region has the DNA TGTGCCAGCAGTACCCCGGGGGGGATTAGGGGCTACACCTTC. Translating it yields CASSTPGGIRGYTF. The chain links TRBV7-8 to TRBJ1-2; possible D gene TRBD1, 5 bases. Germline CDR1 SGHVS, CDR2 FQNEAQ. Between the trimmed V and J ends, which lost 6 bases and 8 bases, there was a span of 19 bases. The CDR3 sequence is 14 residues long.

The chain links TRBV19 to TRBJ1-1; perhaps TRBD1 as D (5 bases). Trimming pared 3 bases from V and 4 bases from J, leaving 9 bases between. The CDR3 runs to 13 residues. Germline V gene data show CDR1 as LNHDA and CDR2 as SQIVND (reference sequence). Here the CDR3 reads CASSIRRGTEAFF. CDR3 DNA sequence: TGTGCCAGTAGTATCCGGAGGGGCACTGAAGCTTTCTTT.

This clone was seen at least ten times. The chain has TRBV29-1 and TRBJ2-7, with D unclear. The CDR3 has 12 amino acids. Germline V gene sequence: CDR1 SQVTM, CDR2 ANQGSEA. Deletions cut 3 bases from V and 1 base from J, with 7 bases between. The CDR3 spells CSVESVSYEQYF. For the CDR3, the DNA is TGCAGCGTTGAGTCGGTTTCCTACGAGCAGTACTTC.

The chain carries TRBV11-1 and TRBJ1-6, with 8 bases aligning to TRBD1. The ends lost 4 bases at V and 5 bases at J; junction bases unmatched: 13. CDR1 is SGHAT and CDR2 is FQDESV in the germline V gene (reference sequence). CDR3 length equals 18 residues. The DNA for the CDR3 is TGTGCCAGCAGCTCGAATCTTTTCCCGGGACAGGATAATTCACCCCTCCACTTT. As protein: CASSSNLFPGQDNSPLHF.

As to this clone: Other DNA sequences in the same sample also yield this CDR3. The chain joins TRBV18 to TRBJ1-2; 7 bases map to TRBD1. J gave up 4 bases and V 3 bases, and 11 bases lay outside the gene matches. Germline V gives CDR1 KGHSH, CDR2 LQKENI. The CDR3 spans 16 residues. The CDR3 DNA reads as TGTGCCAGCTCACCCACACCAGGGACAGCAACCTATGGCTACACCTTC. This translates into CASSPTPGTATYGYTF. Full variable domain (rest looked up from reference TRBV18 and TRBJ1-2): NAGVMQNPRHLVRRRGQEARLRCSPMKGHSHVYWYRQLPEEGLKFMVYLQKENIIDESGMPKERFSAEFPKEGPSILRIQQVVRGDSAAYFCASSPTPGTATYGYTFGSGTRLTVV.

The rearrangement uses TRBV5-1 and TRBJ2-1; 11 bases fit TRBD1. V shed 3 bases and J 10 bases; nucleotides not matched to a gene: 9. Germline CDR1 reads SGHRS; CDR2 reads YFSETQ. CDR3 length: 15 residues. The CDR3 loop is CASSWGGTGGGEQFF. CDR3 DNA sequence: TGCGCCAGCAGCTGGGGGGGGACAGGGGGTGGCGAGCAGTTCTTC.

In DNA form, the CDR3 reads TGCGCCAGCGAGCGGGAGGCCCGCACAGATACGCAGTATTTT. Its translation: CASEREARTDTQYF. V and J are TRBV5-1 and TRBJ2-3; TRBD2 matches 9 bases. The CDR3 contains 14 residues. The trim removed 7 bases at V and 1 base at J, leaving 4 bases unmatched. Germline V gene data show CDR1 as SGHRS and CDR2 as YFSETQ.

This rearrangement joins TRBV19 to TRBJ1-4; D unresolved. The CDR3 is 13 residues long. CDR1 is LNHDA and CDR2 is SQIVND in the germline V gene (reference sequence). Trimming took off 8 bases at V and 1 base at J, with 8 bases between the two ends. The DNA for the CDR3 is TGTGCCAGTGGTTATAGAACTAATGAAAAACTGTTTTTT. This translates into CASGYRTNEKLFF.

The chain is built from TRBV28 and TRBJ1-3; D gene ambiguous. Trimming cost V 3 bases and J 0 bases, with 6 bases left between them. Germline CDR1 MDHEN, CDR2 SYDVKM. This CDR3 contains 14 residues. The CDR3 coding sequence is TGTGCCAGCAGTTTCTTCTTCTCTGGAAACACCATATATTTT. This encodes CASSFFFSGNTIYF. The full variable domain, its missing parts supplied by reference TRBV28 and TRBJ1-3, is DVKVTQSSRYLVKRTGEKVFLECVQDMDHENMFWYRQDPGLGLRLIYFSYDVKMKEKGDIPEGYSVSREKKERFSLILESASTNQTSMYLCASSFFFSGNTIYFGEGSWLTVV.

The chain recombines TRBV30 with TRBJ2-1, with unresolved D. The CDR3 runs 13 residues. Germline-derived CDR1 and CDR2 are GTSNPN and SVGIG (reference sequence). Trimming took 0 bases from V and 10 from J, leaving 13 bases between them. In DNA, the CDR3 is TGTGCCTGGAGTGTAATTAACGGTCCCGAGCAGTTCTTC. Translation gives CAWSVINGPEQFF.

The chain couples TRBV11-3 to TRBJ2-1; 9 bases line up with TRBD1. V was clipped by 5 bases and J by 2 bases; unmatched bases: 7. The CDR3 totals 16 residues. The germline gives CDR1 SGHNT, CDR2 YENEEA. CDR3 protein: CASSRTGAYTYNEQFF. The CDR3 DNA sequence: TGTGCCAGCAGCCGGACAGGGGCGTACACCTACAATGAGCAGTTCTTC.

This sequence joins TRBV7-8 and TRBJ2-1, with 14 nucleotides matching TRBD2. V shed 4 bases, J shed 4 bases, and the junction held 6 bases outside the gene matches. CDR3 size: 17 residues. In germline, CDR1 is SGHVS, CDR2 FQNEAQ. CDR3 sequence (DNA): TGTGCCAGCAGCTCCAGACTAGCGGGAGGGAGGTACAATGAGCAGTTCTTC. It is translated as CASSSRLAGGRYNEQFF.

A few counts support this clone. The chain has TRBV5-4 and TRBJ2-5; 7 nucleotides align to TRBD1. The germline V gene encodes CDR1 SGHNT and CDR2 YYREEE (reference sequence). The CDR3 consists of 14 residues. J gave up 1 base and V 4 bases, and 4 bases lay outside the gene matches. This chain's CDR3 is CASSLTGIQETQYF. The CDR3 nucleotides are TGTGCCAGCAGCCTGACAGGGATCCAAGAGACCCAGTACTTC.

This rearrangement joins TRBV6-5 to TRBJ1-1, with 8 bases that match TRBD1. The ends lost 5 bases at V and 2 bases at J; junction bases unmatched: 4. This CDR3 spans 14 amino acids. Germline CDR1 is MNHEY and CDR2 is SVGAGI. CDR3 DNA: TGTGCCAGCAGTCATACAGGGGGTAACACTGAAGCTTTCTTT. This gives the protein CASSHTGGNTEAFF.

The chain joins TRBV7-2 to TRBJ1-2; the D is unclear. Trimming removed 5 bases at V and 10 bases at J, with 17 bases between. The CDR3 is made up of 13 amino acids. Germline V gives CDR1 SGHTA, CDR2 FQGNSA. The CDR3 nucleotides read TGTGCCAGCAGCCCGCGCCCGGGTAGCGACTACACCTTC. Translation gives CASSPRPGSDYTF.

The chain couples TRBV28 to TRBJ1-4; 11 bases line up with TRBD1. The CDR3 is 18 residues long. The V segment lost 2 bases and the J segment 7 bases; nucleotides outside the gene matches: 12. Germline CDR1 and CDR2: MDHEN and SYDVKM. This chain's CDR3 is CASSLRDRGSSWIEKLFF. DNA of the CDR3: TGTGCCAGCAGTTTACGGGACAGGGGGTCCAGCTGGATTGAAAAACTGTTTTTT.

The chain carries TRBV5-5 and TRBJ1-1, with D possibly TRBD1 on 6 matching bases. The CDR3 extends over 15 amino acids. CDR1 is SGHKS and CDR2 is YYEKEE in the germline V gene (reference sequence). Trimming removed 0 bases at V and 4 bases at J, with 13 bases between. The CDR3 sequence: CASSLGDNMATEAFF. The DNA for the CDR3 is TGTGCCAGCAGCTTGGGGGACAATATGGCCACTGAAGCTTTCTTT.

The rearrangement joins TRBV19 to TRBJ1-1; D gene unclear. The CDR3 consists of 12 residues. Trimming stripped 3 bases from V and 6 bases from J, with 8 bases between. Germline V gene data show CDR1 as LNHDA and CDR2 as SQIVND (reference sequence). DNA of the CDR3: TGTGCCAGTAGTATGAGAGCATCTGAAGCTTTCTTT. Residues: CASSMRASEAFF.

Here the CDR3 reads CATLGGRRDYGYTF. The DNA for the CDR3 is TGTGCCACCCTGGGGGGGCGTCGTGACTATGGCTACACCTTC. The chain recombines TRBV6-5 with TRBJ1-2; tentatively, D is TRBD1 (6 bases). The CDR3 extends over 14 amino acids. V was trimmed by 10 bases and J by 3 bases, leaving 18 bases between them. From germline, CDR1 is MNHEY and CDR2 SVGAGI.

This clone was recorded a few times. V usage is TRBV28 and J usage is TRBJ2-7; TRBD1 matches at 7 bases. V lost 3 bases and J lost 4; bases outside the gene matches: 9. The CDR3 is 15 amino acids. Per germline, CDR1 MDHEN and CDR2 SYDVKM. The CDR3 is CASSFTLGQQYEQYF. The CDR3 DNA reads TGTGCCAGCAGTTTTACCCTGGGACAGCAATACGAGCAGTACTTC.

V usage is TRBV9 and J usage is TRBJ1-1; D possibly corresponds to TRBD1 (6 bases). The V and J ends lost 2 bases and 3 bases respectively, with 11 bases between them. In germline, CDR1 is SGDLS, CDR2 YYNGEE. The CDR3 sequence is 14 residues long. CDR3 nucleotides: TGTGCCAGCAGCGTTATTACAGGGCACACTGAAGCTTTCTTT. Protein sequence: CASSVITGHTEAFF.

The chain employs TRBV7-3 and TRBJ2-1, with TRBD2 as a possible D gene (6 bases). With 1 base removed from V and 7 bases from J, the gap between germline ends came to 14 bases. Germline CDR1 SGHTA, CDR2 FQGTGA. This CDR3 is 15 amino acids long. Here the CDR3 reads CASSLIGGSSNEQFF. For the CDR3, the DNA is TGTGCCAGCAGCTTAATTGGGGGGAGCTCGAATGAGCAGTTCTTC.

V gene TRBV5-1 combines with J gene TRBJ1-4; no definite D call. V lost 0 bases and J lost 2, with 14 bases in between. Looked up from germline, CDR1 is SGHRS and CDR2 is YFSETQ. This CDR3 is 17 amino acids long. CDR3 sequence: CASSLVGTRGTNEKLFF. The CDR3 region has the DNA TGCGCCAGCAGCTTGGTTGGAACCAGAGGGACTAATGAAAAACTGTTTTTT. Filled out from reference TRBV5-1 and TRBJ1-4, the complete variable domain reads KAGVTQTPRYLIKTRGQQVTLSCSPISGHRSVSWYQQTPGQGLQFLFEYFSETQRNKGNFPGRFSGRQFSNSRSEMNVSTLELGDSALYLCASSLVGTRGTNEKLFFGSGTQLSVL.